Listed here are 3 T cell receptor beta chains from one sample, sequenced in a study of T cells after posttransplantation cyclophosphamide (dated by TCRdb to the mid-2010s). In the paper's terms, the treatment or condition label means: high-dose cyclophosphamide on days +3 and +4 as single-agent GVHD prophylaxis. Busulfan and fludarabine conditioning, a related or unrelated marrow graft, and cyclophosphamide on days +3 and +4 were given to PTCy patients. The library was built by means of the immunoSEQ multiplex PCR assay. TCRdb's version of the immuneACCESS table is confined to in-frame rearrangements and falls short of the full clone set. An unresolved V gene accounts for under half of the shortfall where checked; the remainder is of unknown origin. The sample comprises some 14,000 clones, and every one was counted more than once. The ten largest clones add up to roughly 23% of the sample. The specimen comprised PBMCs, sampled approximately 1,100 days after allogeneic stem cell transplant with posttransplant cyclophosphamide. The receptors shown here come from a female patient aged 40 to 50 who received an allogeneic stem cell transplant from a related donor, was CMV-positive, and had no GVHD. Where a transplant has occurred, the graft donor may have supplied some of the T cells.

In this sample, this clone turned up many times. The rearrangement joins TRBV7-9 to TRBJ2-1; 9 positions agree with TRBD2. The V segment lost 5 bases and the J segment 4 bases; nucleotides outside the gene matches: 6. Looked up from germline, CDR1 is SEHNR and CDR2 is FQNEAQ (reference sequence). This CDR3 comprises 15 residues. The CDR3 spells CASSVSGGLYNEQFF. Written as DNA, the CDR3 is TGTGCCAGCAGCGTTAGCGGGGGCCTTTACAATGAGCAGTTCTTC.

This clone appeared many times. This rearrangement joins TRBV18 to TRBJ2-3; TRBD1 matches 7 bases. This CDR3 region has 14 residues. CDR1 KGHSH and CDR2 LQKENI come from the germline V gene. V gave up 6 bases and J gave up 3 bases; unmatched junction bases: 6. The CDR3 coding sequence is TGTGCCAGCTCCTTACAGGGGTGGACAGATACGCAGTATTTT. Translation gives CASSLQGWTDTQYF. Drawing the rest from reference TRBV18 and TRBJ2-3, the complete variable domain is NAGVMQNPRHLVRRRGQEARLRCSPMKGHSHVYWYRQLPEEGLKFMVYLQKENIIDESGMPKERFSAEFPKEGPSILRIQQVVRGDSAAYFCASSLQGWTDTQYFGPGTRLTVL.

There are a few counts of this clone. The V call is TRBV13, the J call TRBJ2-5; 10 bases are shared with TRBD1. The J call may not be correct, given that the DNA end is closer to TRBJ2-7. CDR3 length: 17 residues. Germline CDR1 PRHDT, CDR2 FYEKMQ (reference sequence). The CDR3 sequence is CASSFSSTGQGSYEQYF. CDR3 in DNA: TGTGCCAGCAGTTTTTCTTCAACGGGACAGGGGTCCTACGAGCAGTACTTC.